This TCR beta chain comes out of a study of blood T cell repertoires in COVID-19. Residents of about 25 US areas, aged about 18 to 95 years, made up the participants. V dropped 3 bases and J dropped 6 bases, with 12 bases sitting between them. This CDR3 contains 13 residues. Germline assignment: CDR1 SGDLS and CDR2 YYNGEE. In the authors' methods: Reference gene primer amplification in the assay estimated nucleated cell counts. Measured with immunoSEQ multiplex PCR; TCRdb has only the in-frame clones, and not every one. V and J calls and clone size follow that table, whereas D and trimming were derived from the DNA. Of a few hundred thousand clones listed, 80% to 90% are singletons.

This clonotype was sampled from a man aged 40-49 years in a cohort exposed to, infected with or recovered from COVID-19 (not recorded which). The material sequenced was PBMCs or T cells enriched from blood (not recorded which). V usage is TRBV9 and J usage is TRBJ1-2; weak D call: TRBD1 (5 bases). The DNA of the CDR3 is TGTGCCAGCAGCGCCCAGGGTAAACATGGCTACACCTTC. Translating it yields CASSAQGKHGYTF.